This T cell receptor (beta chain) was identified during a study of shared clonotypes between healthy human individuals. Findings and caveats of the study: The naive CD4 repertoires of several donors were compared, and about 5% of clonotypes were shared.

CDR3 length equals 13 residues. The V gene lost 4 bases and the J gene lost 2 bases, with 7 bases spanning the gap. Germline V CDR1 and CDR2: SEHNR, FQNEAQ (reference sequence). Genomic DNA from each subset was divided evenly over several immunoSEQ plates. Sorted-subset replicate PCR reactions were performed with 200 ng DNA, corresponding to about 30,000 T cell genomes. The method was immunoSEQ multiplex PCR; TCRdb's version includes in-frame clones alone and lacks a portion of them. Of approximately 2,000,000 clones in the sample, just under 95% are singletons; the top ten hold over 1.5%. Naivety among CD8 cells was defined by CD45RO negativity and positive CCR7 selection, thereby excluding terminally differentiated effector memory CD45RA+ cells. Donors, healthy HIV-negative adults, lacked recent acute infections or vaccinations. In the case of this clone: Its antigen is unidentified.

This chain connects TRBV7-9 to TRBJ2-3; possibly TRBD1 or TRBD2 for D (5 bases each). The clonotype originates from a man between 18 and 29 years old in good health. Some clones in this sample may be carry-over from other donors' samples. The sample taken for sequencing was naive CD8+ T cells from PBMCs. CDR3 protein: CASSYGTTDTQYF. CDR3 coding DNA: TGTGCCAGCAGCTACGGGACCACAGATACGCAGTATTTT.